These T cell receptor beta chains were read from a single sample in a study of Ad26.COV2.S vaccination and SARS-CoV-2 variants. Profiling relied on immunoSEQ multiplex PCR, and the TCRdb table lists in-frame clones only, not all of them. The data show over 110,000 clones, with 75% to 90% seen just once and 4% to 6% held by the top ten. The sequencing used peripheral blood, collected after recovery from COVID-19. The source of these receptors is a human donor who had recovered from COVID-19. Both conserved end residues are part of each CDR3. D genes are given only for firm matches. Expanded clones are given a class, and other clones once, few, many or no size at all.

TRBD2	TRBV7-6	TRBJ2-5	-	CASSLDPSGGSQETQYF	TGTGCCAGCAGCTTAGACCCTAGCGGGGGCTCCCAAGAGACCCAGTACTTC
-	TRBV7-9	TRBJ2-2	-	CASSLEEEWFSGELFF	TGTGCCAGCAGCTTAGAAGAAGAATGGTTTTCCGGGGAGCTGTTTTTT
TRBD2	TRBV5-1	TRBJ2-1	once	CASSLLGGGAVEQFF	TGCGCCAGCAGCTTGCTCGGCGGGGGGGCGGTTGAGCAGTTCTTC
-	TRBV18	TRBJ1-1	-	CASSPRAPQGPEAFF	TGTGCCAGCTCACCAAGGGCCCCACAGGGCCCTGAAGCTTTCTTT
-	TRBV19	TRBJ1-6	-	CASSTPGGRYNSPLHF	TGTGCCAGTAGTACCCCTGGGGGACGGTATAATTCACCCCTCCACTTT
-	TRBV19	TRBJ2-7	-	CASSPAPMDYEQYF	TGTGCCAGTAGTCCCGCACCCATGGACTACGAGCAGTACTTC
-	TRBV20-1	TRBJ1-2	-	CSARDGYGYTF	TGCAGTGCTAGGGATGGATATGGCTACACCTTC
TRBD1	TRBV28	TRBJ1-2	-	CASSKGQGAYGYTF	TGTGCCAGCAGTAAGGGACAGGGTGCCTATGGCTACACCTTC
TRBD2	TRBV28	TRBJ2-1	-	CASSFRSGGRAGGRSSYNEQFF	TGTGCCAGCAGTTTTCGGTCGGGAGGGCGAGCGGGGGGCCGAAGCTCCTACAATGAGCAGTTCTTC
TRBD1	TRBV5-6	TRBJ2-5	-	CASSLGWRTGALQETQYF	TGTGCCAGCAGCTTGGGTTGGAGAACAGGGGCCCTTCAAGAGACCCAGTACTTC
TRBD1	TRBV15	TRBJ2-7	-	CATSETGDLYEQYF	TGTGCCACCAGCGAGACAGGGGACCTCTACGAGCAGTACTTC
TRBD1	TRBV9	TRBJ1-1	-	CASSPGGGNTEAFF	TGTGCCAGCAGCCCAGGGGGGGGAAACACTGAAGCTTTCTTT
-	TRBV9	TRBJ1-1	-	CASSVAPRPGALNTEAFF	TGTGCCAGCAGCGTAGCCCCCAGACCGGGAGCCTTGAACACTGAAGCTTTCTTT
-	TRBV18	TRBJ2-3	-	CASSRSTDTQYF	TGTGCCAGCTCCCGTAGCACAGATACGCAGTATTTT
-	TRBV2	TRBJ1-1	-	CASTAQGTASEAFF	TGTGCCAGCACGGCTCAGGGGACGGCGTCTGAAGCTTTCTTT
TRBD1	TRBV20-1	TRBJ2-1	-	CSAGTDNEQFF	TGCAGTGCTGGGACAGACAATGAGCAGTTCTTC
TRBD1	TRBV9	TRBJ1-2	-	CASSGDRGIYGYTF	TGTGCCAGCAGCGGAGACAGGGGGATCTATGGCTACACCTTC
TRBD2	TRBV5-1	TRBJ2-3	-	CASSGGGTNTDTQYF	TGCGCCAGTTCAGGTGGGGGGACTAACACAGATACGCAGTATTTT
-	TRBV2	TRBJ2-2	-	CASSETGRAGELFF	TGTGCCAGCAGTGAGACAGGGAGGGCCGGGGAGCTGTTTTTT
TRBD2	TRBV28	TRBJ2-7	-	CASSLSQRGMIEQYF	TGTGCCAGCAGTTTAAGCCAGCGGGGAATGATCGAGCAGTACTTC
TRBD1	TRBV6-5	TRBJ2-7	-	CVSGQGSSYEQYF	TGTGTTTCGGGACAGGGTAGCTCCTACGAGCAGTACTTC
-	TRBV24-1	TRBJ1-1	-	CATKGRGNTEAFF	TGTGCCACCAAGGGTCGTGGGAACACTGAAGCTTTCTTT
-	TRBV28	TRBJ1-5	-	CASSLAGARQPQHF	TGTGCCAGCAGTTTAGCGGGGGCACGGCAGCCCCAGCATTTT
TRBD1	TRBV6-1	TRBJ2-7	-	CASCEGQGAIYEQYF	TGTGCCAGCTGTGAGGGACAGGGGGCGATTTACGAGCAGTACTTC
-	TRBV12-3/TRBV12-4	TRBJ2-1	once	CASIPRGYGEQFF	TGTGCCAGCATTCCAAGGGGGTATGGGGAGCAGTTCTTC
-	TRBV28	TRBJ1-5	-	CASSLAGSYSNQPQHF	TGTGCCAGCAGTTTAGCGGGCAGTTATAGCAATCAGCCCCAGCATTTT
-	TRBV18	TRBJ2-7	-	CASSLRDGRSIEQYF	TGTGCCAGCTCACTCCGGGACGGTCGTTCCATCGAGCAGTACTTC
TRBD1	TRBV7-2	TRBJ2-7	-	CASSQSRGQNEQYF	TGTGCCAGCAGCCAAAGCAGGGGGCAGAACGAGCAGTACTTC
-	TRBV5-1	TRBJ2-7	few	CASSLTGGDYEQYF	TGCGCCAGCAGCTTGACAGGGGGGGACTACGAGCAGTACTTC
-	TRBV6-1	TRBJ2-3	-	CASSEVFVGPSTDTQYF	TGTGCCAGCAGTGAAGTGTTTGTAGGCCCTAGCACAGATACGCAGTATTTT
-	TRBV12-3/TRBV12-4	TRBJ2-1	-	CASSQGGFNEQFF	TGTGCCAGCAGCCAGGGAGGCTTCAATGAGCAGTTCTTC
-	TRBV6-5	TRBJ1-1	once	CASRAQGYTEAFF	TGTGCCAGCAGAGCTCAGGGTTACACTGAAGCTTTCTTT
-	TRBV6-6	TRBJ2-7	-	CASIEGGTSYEQYF	TGTGCCAGCATCGAAGGCGGGACTTCCTACGAGCAGTACTTC
-	TRBV6-5	TRBJ1-6	-	CASSYRFGTDNSPLHF	TGTGCCAGCAGTTACCGATTTGGGACGGATAATTCACCCCTCCACTTT
-	TRBV6-2/TRBV6-3	TRBJ1-6	-	CASSLSGWGNSPLHF	TGTGCCAGCAGTCTCTCAGGGTGGGGTAATTCACCCCTCCACTTT
-	TRBV5-1	TRBJ1-6	-	CASSLTPGNYNSPLHF	TGCGCCAGCAGCTTGACACCCGGGAATTATAATTCACCCCTCCACTTT
-	TRBV18	TRBJ2-7	-	CASSPGTAATYEQYF	TGTGCCAGCTCACCAGGGACGGCCGCAACCTACGAGCAGTACTTC
TRBD1	TRBV5-1	TRBJ2-7	-	CASSSGQTNRYEQYF	TGCGCCAGCAGCTCGGGACAGACAAACCGCTACGAGCAGTACTTC
-	TRBV28	TRBJ1-3	-	CASSLSGSSGNTIYF	TGTGCCAGCAGTTTATCGGGGAGCTCTGGAAACACCATATATTTT
-	TRBV7-9	TRBJ2-7	-	CASSPGTLDEQYF	TGTGCCAGCAGCCCCGGGACTTTGGACGAGCAGTACTTC
-	TRBV12-3/TRBV12-4	TRBJ1-2	-	CASSLDGLGYTF	TGTGCCAGCAGTTTAGACGGACTGGGCTACACCTTC
-	TRBV9	TRBJ2-3	once	CASSPGTPDTQYF	TGTGCCAGCAGCCCGGGGACACCCGATACGCAGTATTTT
TRBD2	TRBV9	TRBJ2-3	-	CASSPRLAGGLDTQYF	TGTGCCAGCAGCCCCCGACTAGCGGGGGGCCTCGATACGCAGTATTTT
-	TRBV16	TRBJ1-1	-	CASSQYGQLGTEAFF	TGTGCCAGCAGCCAATATGGACAGCTAGGGACTGAAGCTTTCTTT
TRBD1	TRBV7-8	TRBJ1-1	-	CASSLEQGDTEAFF	TGTGCCAGCAGCCTAGAGCAGGGGGACACTGAAGCTTTCTTT
-	TRBV28	TRBJ2-7	-	CASSFRRRSYEQYF	TGTGCCAGCAGTTTTAGGAGGAGGTCCTACGAGCAGTACTTC
-	TRBV7-2	TRBJ1-1	-	CASSLPGPEAFF	TGTGCCAGCAGCTTACCGGGACCCGAAGCTTTCTTT
-	TRBV5-1	TRBJ2-7	-	CASSFWDNSYEQYF	TGCGCCAGCAGCTTTTGGGACAACTCCTACGAGCAGTACTTC
-	TRBV28	TRBJ2-5	-	CASSPGDRSDGETQYF	TGTGCCAGCAGCCCTGGGGACCGCTCAGATGGTGAGACCCAGTACTTC
-	TRBV6-5	TRBJ2-7	-	CASSQSSYEQYF	TGTGCCAGCAGTCAGAGTAGCTACGAGCAGTACTTC
-	TRBV12-3/TRBV12-4	TRBJ2-2	-	CASSPGRTGELFF	TGTGCCAGCAGTCCCGGGAGAACCGGGGAGCTGTTTTTT
-	TRBV28	TRBJ1-1	few	CASTVGGTEAFF	TGTGCCAGCACGGTGGGGGGCACTGAAGCTTTCTTT
-	TRBV7-9	TRBJ1-1	-	CASTYDTVNTEAFF	TGTGCCAGCACCTACGACACCGTGAACACTGAAGCTTTCTTT
TRBD1	TRBV7-2	TRBJ1-2	-	CASRKTGVYGYTF	TGTGCCAGCAGAAAGACAGGGGTCTATGGCTACACCTTC